This T cell receptor (beta chain) is drawn from a study of CXCR3-negative and CXCR3-positive naive CD8 T cells. About this clonotype itself: Its antigen is not identified.

General study findings and limits: Relative to CXCR3-negative naive cells, CXCR3-positive naive cells had more hydrophobic TRB CDR3s.

This CDR3 has 17 amino acids. Looked up from germline, CDR1 is DFQATT and CDR2 is SNEGSKA (reference sequence). UMI labels and 5' RACE were used to prepare the TRB cDNA libraries. For each CDR3 protein, TCRdb gives one entry from its re-call of the 5' RACE reads, without DNA. In all, the sample yields approximately 88,000 distinct CDR3 sequences. This sequence joins TRBV20-1 and TRBJ2-3; the TRBD2 assignment by TCRdb is unverifiable without DNA. The TCR originated in a human donor in good health. Some clones in this sample may be carry-over from other donors' samples. Sequencing input: naive CXCR3- CD8+ T cells from blood. Documented subset: CD45RO-CCR7+CD27+CD95- naive CD8+ T cells lacking CXCR3 (TNR3-). The CDR3: CSATRTSGELHTDTQYF.